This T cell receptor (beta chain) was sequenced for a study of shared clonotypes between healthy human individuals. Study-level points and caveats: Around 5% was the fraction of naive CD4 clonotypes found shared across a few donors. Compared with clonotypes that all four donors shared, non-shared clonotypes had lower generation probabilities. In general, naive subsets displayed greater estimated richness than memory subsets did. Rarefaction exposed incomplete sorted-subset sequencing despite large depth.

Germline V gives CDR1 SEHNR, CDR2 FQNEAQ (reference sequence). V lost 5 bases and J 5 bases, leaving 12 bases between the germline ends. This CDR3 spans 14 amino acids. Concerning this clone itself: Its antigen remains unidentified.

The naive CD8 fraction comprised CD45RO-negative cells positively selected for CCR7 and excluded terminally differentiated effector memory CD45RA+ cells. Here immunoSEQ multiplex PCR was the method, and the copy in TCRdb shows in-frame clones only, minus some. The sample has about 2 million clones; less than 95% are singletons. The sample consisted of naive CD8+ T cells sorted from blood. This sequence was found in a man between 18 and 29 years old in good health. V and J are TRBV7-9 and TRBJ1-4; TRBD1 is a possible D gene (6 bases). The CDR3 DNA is TGTGCCAGCAGCACAGGACAGTCAAATGAAAAACTGTTTTTT. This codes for CASSTGQSNEKLFF.